This T cell receptor (beta chain) was identified in a study of T cells after yellow fever vaccination. Study-wide results and caveats: Peaking faster, on day 5 versus 15, the secondary response was nonetheless weaker.

This clonotype came up a few times. Its antigen is as yet unknown. One entry per CDR3 protein results from TCRdb running MiXCR on the 5' RACE reads. The data show 300,000 to 350,000 distinct CDR3 sequences, 3.5% to 4.5% seen once. This receptor was obtained from a young man who received the YFV17D yellow fever vaccine. This specimen was PBMCs, taken 15 days after the yellow fever booster vaccination.

In DNA, the CDR3 is TGTGCCAGCATCTTGACAGGGGGGAACACTGAAGCTTTCTTT. Translated, it gives CASILTGGNTEAFF. This chain joins TRBV27 and TRBJ1-1; 9 nucleotides agree with TRBD1. The germline V gene encodes CDR1 MNHEY and CDR2 SMNVEV (reference sequence). V lost 7 bases to trimming and J lost 1 base; unmatched junction nucleotides: 4. The CDR3 loop spans 14 amino acids.